Listed here are 10 T cell receptor beta chains from one sample, sequenced in a study of T-cell memory formation after mild COVID-19. TCRdb used MiXCR to reprocess the 5' RACE reads, holding one entry per CDR3 protein. This sample has about 320,000 distinct CDR3 sequences, with around an eighth found just once. The sample was PBMCs or a T cell subset sorted from them (not recorded which). These receptors originate from a man between 18 and 29 years old who had mild COVID-19 (a few samples of this study predate the infection). Cell type and time point are not known.

This clonotype was found a few times. The genes are TRBV5-1 and TRBJ2-5; 7 nucleotides line up with TRBD1. Losses at the gene ends were 3 bases for V and 4 bases for J; bases not matched to a gene: 3. This CDR3 has 13 residues. The germline CDR1 and CDR2 sequences are SGHRS and YFSETQ. This chain's CDR3 is CASSYRGPETQYF. In DNA, the CDR3 is TGCGCCAGCAGCTACAGGGGACCAGAGACCCAGTACTTC.

The J gene is TRBJ1-2, the V gene TRBV6-2 or TRBV6-3; 8 bases align to TRBD1. J gave up 7 bases and V 5 bases, and 12 bases lay outside the gene matches. From germline, CDR1 is MNHEY and CDR2 SVGEGT. The CDR3 extends over 15 amino acids. The CDR3 region has the DNA TGTGCCAGCAGTCAACCGGGACAGGCTTCAGGTGGCTACACCTTC. Its translation: CASSQPGQASGGYTF.

The V and J genes are TRBV28 and TRBJ2-3; 8 bases line up with TRBD2. From germline, CDR1 is MDHEN and CDR2 SYDVKM. Trimming cost V 4 bases and J 8 bases; bases outside gene matches: 11. The CDR3 has 15 amino acids. CDR3 coding DNA: TGTGCCAGCAGTTCGGGGTTAGCGGGGTACACTACGCAGTATTTT. This sequence encodes CASSSGLAGYTTQYF. Combining the CDR3 with reference TRBV28 and TRBJ2-3 gives the whole variable domain DVKVTQSSRYLVKRTGEKVFLECVQDMDHENMFWYRQDPGLGLRLIYFSYDVKMKEKGDIPEGYSVSREKKERFSLILESASTNQTSMYLCASSSGLAGYTTQYFGPGTRLTVL.

A few counts support this clonotype. This chain uses TRBV28 with TRBJ2-5, with unresolved D. This CDR3 contains 15 residues. The V and J ends lost 5 bases and 4 bases respectively, with 17 bases between them. The germline V gene has CDR1 MDHEN and CDR2 SYDVKM. CDR3 sequence (DNA): TGTGCCAGCAGTCCGCTGTTAAGGGAAGGAGAGACCCAGTACTTC. It specifies CASSPLLREGETQYF.

This clonotype turned up a few times. The genes are TRBV19 and TRBJ1-5; D uncertain. Germline CDR1 is LNHDA and CDR2 is SQIVND (reference sequence). Deletions cut 7 bases from V and 1 base from J, with 2 bases between. The CDR3 contains 11 residues. The CDR3 DNA is TGTGCCAGTAACAGCAATCAGCCCCAGCATTTT. Its protein product is CASNSNQPQHF.

The chain uses TRBV5-1 and TRBJ1-4; D gene uncertain. Germline CDR1 and CDR2: SGHRS and YFSETQ. The CDR3 spans 11 residues. The V end was cut by 5 bases, the J end by 8 bases, with 7 bases between. Here the CDR3 reads CASRVDEKLFF. DNA for the CDR3: TGCGCCAGCAGAGTCGACGAAAAACTGTTTTTT.

In its sample, this clonotype was seen many times. The rearrangement uses TRBV7-2 and TRBJ2-5; D is unclear. The CDR3 runs to 13 residues. The V and J ends lost 0 bases and 2 bases respectively, with 4 bases between them. Germline CDR1 and CDR2: SGHTA and FQGNSA. The CDR3, as DNA: TGTGCCAGCAGCTTAGCACTACAAGAGACCCAGTACTTC. Protein: CASSLALQETQYF.

Only a few counts were recorded for this clonotype. The gene calls are TRBV5-1 and TRBJ2-3, with D possibly matching TRBD1 (5 bases). The CDR3 covers 15 residues. Trimming shortened V by 0 bases and J by 3 bases, and 11 bases separated the two germline ends. Germline V CDR1 and CDR2: SGHRS, YFSETQ. The CDR3 nucleotides are TGCGCCAGCAGCTTGGAGGCAGGGAAAACAGATACGCAGTATTTT. Translated, it gives CASSLEAGKTDTQYF.

This clonotype came up a few times. The rearrangement joins TRBV5-1 to TRBJ2-1, with 7 bases matching TRBD1. Per the germline V gene, CDR1 is SGHRS and CDR2 is YFSETQ. Germline trimming cut 2 bases from V and 3 bases from J; bases unmatched to any gene: 2. The CDR3 contains 14 residues. The CDR3 region has the DNA TGCGCCAGCAGCTTCGGGGACAGCTACAATGAGCAGTTCTTC. Its translation is CASSFGDSYNEQFF.

This clonotype was detected only a few times. The chain's CDR3 is CATSDLKARQETQYF. CDR3 in DNA: TGTGCCACCAGTGATTTGAAGGCCCGGCAAGAGACCCAGTACTTC. The gene calls are TRBV24-1 and TRBJ2-5; D uncertain. Trimming left V 0 bases short and J 2 bases short, with 9 bases between. The CDR3 has 15 residues. Germline loops: CDR1 KGHDR, CDR2 SFDVKD.